Listed below are T cell receptor beta chains from one sample, sequenced in a study of blood T cell repertoires in COVID-19. Method: immunoSEQ multiplex PCR; TCRdb's copy keeps in-frame clones and lacks some. The data show fewer than 250,000 clones, approximately 80% seen once. What was sequenced was peripheral blood. The receptors derive from an elderly woman with COVID-19, enrolled during active disease. CDR3s include the opening cysteine and the closing phenylalanine or tryptophan. The D gene is left open where the match is weak. Clone size, where shown, is once, few, many, or a class for clones that have expanded.

V	D	J	size	DNA	CDR3
TRBV11-3	TRBD1	TRBJ2-1	NA	TGTGCCAGCAGCCCACTAAGAACAGGGGGTACCTACAATGAGCAGTTCTTC	CASSPLRTGGTYNEQFF
TRBV27	TRBD1	TRBJ2-1	NA	TGTGCCAGCAGTTCCCTCGGGACAGCCTACAATGAGCAGTTCTTC	CASSSLGTAYNEQFF
TRBV28	NA	TRBJ1-1	NA	TGTGCCAGCAGTCCAGGACAGCTGCGCACTGAAGCTTTCTTT	CASSPGQLRTEAFF
TRBV11-2	NA	TRBJ2-1	few	TGTGCCAGCAGCTTAGGGGGCCTTCAGGGGAATGAGCAGTTCTTC	CASSLGGLQGNEQFF
TRBV27	TRBD1	TRBJ1-3	NA	TGTGCCAGCAGTCGCCTCGGACAGGGGTTCGGAAACACCATATATTTT	CASSRLGQGFGNTIYF
TRBV27	NA	TRBJ1-2	NA	TGTGCCAGCAGTTCCCCAGGGTATGATGCCGTGGGGGCTGTGACTAACTATGGCTACACCTTC	CASSSPGYDAVGAVTNYGYTF
TRBV6-2/TRBV6-3	TRBD1	TRBJ1-2	NA	TGTGCCAGCAGTTACGGCGGGACAGTCGGCTATGGCTACACCTTC	CASSYGGTVGYGYTF
TRBV7-2	TRBD2	TRBJ2-1	few	TGTGCCAGCAGCTTAATCGCTAGCGGGAAATTACATGAGCAGTTCTTC	CASSLIASGKLHEQFF
TRBV7-9	NA	TRBJ2-3	NA	TGTGCCAGCAGCCTTGGAGGCGGATCTTTCACAGATACGCAGTATTTT	CASSLGGGSFTDTQYF
TRBV5-4	NA	TRBJ2-3	NA	TGTGCCAGCAGCTACGGGAGCACAGATACGCAGTATTTT	CASSYGSTDTQYF
TRBV3-1/TRBV3-2	NA	TRBJ1-2	NA	TGTGCCAGCAGCCAAGACCAGGTGTGGGGCTACACCTTC	CASSQDQVWGYTF
TRBV3-1/TRBV3-2	NA	TRBJ1-1	NA	TGTGCCAGCAGCCATTCCCCGACAGAAAACACTGAAGCTTTCTTT	CASSHSPTENTEAFF
TRBV10-2	NA	TRBJ1-4	NA	TGCGCCAGCAACGGAGCAATGAGTGGGACTAATGAAAAACTGTTTTTT	CASNGAMSGTNEKLFF
TRBV24-1	NA	TRBJ1-5	few	TGTGCCACCAGTAGGACTGAGAGACGGAGCAATCAGCCCCAGCATTTT	CATSRTERRSNQPQHF
TRBV1	NA	TRBJ2-3	NA	TGCACCAGCAGCCAAGATCTCACCCCTAGCGGGGGCACAGATACGCAGTATTTT	CTSSQDLTPSGGTDTQYF
TRBV5-1	NA	TRBJ1-5	NA	TGCGCCAGCAGCTTGGACAGCCCCAATCAGCCCCAGCATTTT	CASSLDSPNQPQHF
TRBV24-1	TRBD1	TRBJ1-1	NA	TGTGCCACCAGGGAACGACAGGGTGGTGAAGCTTTCTTT	CATRERQGGEAFF
TRBV18	NA	TRBJ2-2	NA	TGTGCCAGCTCACCGGGACACTTGAACACCGGGGAGCTGTTTTTT	CASSPGHLNTGELFF
TRBV12-5	TRBD2	TRBJ2-2	once	TGTGCTAGTGGCGGGGGGACTAGCCGGGACACCGGGGAGCTGTTTTTT	CASGGGTSRDTGELFF
TRBV28	TRBD1	TRBJ2-7	NA	TGTGCCAGCAGCAGGACAGGCCGGTACGAGCAGTACTTC	CASSRTGRYEQYF
TRBV7-2	TRBD2	TRBJ2-5	NA	TGTGCCAGCAGCTTAGTTACCAGCGGGGGTACATGGACCCAGTACTTC	CASSLVTSGGTWTQYF
TRBV19	TRBD1	TRBJ1-4	NA	TGTGCCAGTAGTATGCTTCAGGGGGGTGGTGAAAAACTGTTTTTT	CASSMLQGGGEKLFF
TRBV7-3	NA	TRBJ1-2	NA	TGTGCCAGCAGCTCACAGGGAGCGGACTATGGCTACACCTTC	CASSSQGADYGYTF
TRBV5-6	NA	TRBJ2-7	NA	TGTGCCAGCAGCTTAAGAGGAGTCTACGAGCAGTACTTC	CASSLRGVYEQYF
TRBV5-1	TRBD1	TRBJ2-7	once	TGCGCCAGCAGCTTCGGGACAGCTTCCTCCTACGAGCAGTACTTC	CASSFGTASSYEQYF
TRBV5-5	NA	TRBJ2-3	NA	TGTGCCAGCAGCTTGAACAAGGCGAGCGGCACAGATACGCAGTATTTT	CASSLNKASGTDTQYF
TRBV28	TRBD2	TRBJ2-3	once	TGTGCCAATGGCGGGGGGCCGGGGGGTACGCAGTATTTT	CANGGGPGGTQYF
TRBV7-9	TRBD2	TRBJ2-5	NA	TGTGCCAGCAGCCTCGCTGGGGGGGTGGAGACCCAGTACTTC	CASSLAGGVETQYF
TRBV4-3	TRBD1	TRBJ1-5	once	TGCGCCAGCAGCCGGGACAGTTTTTTTCCGCCCCAGCATTTT	CASSRDSFFPPQHF
TRBV6-2/TRBV6-3	TRBD2	TRBJ2-1	NA	TGTGCCAGCAGTTACTCAACTAGCGGGGGATTCTATGAGCAGTTCTTC	CASSYSTSGGFYEQFF
TRBV3-1/TRBV3-2	NA	TRBJ1-1	NA	TGTGCCAGCAGTCGGGGACTTAAGAACACTGAAGCTTTCTTT	CASSRGLKNTEAFF
TRBV28	NA	TRBJ2-1	NA	TGTGCCAGCAGGGTTAGGGGGAATGAGCAGTTCTTC	CASRVRGNEQFF
TRBV7-7	NA	TRBJ2-7	NA	TGTGCCAGCAGCCGTGGAAGTGGGCTCTTCAACGAGCAGTACTTC	CASSRGSGLFNEQYF
TRBV28	NA	TRBJ2-3	NA	TGTGCCAGCAGCAAGGCCTTAAAGGTTACGGGTACGCAGTATTTT	CASSKALKVTGTQYF
TRBV4-1	NA	TRBJ2-2	NA	TGCGCCAGCAGCCAAGTTACAGGGACGAACACCGGGGAGCTGTTTTTT	CASSQVTGTNTGELFF
TRBV19	TRBD2	TRBJ2-3	NA	TGTGCCAGTAGTACCCTAGCGGGGGGGCTGGGAGATACGCAGTATTTT	CASSTLAGGLGDTQYF
TRBV9	NA	TRBJ2-7	few	TGTGCCAGCAGCGTAGCCCCGGTTGTCGACGAGCAGTACTTC	CASSVAPVVDEQYF
TRBV6-5	NA	TRBJ2-7	few	TGTGCCAGCAGTCCCCCCCGGGGGTGGTCCTACGAGCAGTACTTC	CASSPPRGWSYEQYF
TRBV5-1	TRBD2	TRBJ2-7	NA	TGCGCCAGCAGCTTGGGGACTAGCGGGGTAGGCGAGCAGTACTTC	CASSLGTSGVGEQYF
TRBV27	NA	TRBJ1-2	NA	TGTGCCAGCAGTACAGCTAACTATGGCTACACCTTC	CASSTANYGYTF
TRBV20-1	NA	TRBJ1-2	once	TGCAGTCCCATGGGGGGAGGGGGCTACACCTTC	CSPMGGGGYTF
TRBV7-9	NA	TRBJ2-3	NA	TGTGCCAGCAGCTTAGATCGGACTTCCCACACAGATACGCAGTATTTT	CASSLDRTSHTDTQYF
TRBV27	NA	TRBJ1-1	NA	TGTGCCAGCAGTTCCCAGTATCCGAACACTGAAGCTTTCTTT	CASSSQYPNTEAFF
TRBV3-1/TRBV3-2	TRBD2	TRBJ2-3	NA	TGTGCCAGCAGCCAAGGCCTAGCGGAGATCACAGATACGCAGTATTTT	CASSQGLAEITDTQYF
TRBV6-5	TRBD1	TRBJ1-1	NA	TGTGCCAGCAGCCGCGGACAGGGGGGGACTGAAGCTTTCTTT	CASSRGQGGTEAFF
TRBV6-5	NA	TRBJ1-2	NA	TGTGCCAGCAGTTATCAAATCAGGGGTGGGGGCTACACCTTC	CASSYQIRGGGYTF
TRBV20-1	NA	TRBJ1-2	NA	TGCAGTGCCAACCTAAAGTATGGCTACACCTTC	CSANLKYGYTF
TRBV5-5	TRBD1	TRBJ1-4	NA	TGTGCCAGCAGCGCAACGGGACAGGTCGGATTTGAAAAACTGTTTTTT	CASSATGQVGFEKLFF
TRBV28	NA	TRBJ1-2	NA	TGTGCCAGCAGTTTATCGGCAGGGCGCTATGGCTACACCTTC	CASSLSAGRYGYTF